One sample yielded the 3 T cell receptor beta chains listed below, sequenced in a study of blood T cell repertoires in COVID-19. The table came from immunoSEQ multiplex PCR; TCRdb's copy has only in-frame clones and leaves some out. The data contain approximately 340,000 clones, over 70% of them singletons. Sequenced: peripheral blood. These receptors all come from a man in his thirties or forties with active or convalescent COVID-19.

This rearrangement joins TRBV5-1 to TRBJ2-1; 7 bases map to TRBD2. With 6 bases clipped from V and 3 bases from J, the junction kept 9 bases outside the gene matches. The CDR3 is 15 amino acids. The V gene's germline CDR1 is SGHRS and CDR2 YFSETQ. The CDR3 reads CASKEAGTFYNEQFF. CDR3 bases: TGCGCCAGCAAGGAAGCGGGAACCTTCTACAATGAGCAGTTCTTC. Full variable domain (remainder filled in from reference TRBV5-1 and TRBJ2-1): KAGVTQTPRYLIKTRGQQVTLSCSPISGHRSVSWYQQTPGQGLQFLFEYFSETQRNKGNFPGRFSGRQFSNSRSEMNVSTLELGDSALYLCASKEAGTFYNEQFFGPGTRLTVL.

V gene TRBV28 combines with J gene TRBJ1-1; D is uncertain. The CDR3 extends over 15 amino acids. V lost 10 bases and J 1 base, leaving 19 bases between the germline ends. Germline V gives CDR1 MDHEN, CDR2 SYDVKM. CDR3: CATTLGELRNTEAFF. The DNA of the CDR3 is TGTGCCACCACCTTGGGAGAACTACGGAACACTGAAGCTTTCTTT.

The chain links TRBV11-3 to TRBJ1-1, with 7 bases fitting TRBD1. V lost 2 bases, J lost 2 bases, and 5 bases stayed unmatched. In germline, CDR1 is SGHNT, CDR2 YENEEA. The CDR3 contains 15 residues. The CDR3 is CASSLKGQQNTEAFF. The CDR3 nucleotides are TGTGCCAGCAGCTTAAAGGGACAGCAAAACACTGAAGCTTTCTTT.